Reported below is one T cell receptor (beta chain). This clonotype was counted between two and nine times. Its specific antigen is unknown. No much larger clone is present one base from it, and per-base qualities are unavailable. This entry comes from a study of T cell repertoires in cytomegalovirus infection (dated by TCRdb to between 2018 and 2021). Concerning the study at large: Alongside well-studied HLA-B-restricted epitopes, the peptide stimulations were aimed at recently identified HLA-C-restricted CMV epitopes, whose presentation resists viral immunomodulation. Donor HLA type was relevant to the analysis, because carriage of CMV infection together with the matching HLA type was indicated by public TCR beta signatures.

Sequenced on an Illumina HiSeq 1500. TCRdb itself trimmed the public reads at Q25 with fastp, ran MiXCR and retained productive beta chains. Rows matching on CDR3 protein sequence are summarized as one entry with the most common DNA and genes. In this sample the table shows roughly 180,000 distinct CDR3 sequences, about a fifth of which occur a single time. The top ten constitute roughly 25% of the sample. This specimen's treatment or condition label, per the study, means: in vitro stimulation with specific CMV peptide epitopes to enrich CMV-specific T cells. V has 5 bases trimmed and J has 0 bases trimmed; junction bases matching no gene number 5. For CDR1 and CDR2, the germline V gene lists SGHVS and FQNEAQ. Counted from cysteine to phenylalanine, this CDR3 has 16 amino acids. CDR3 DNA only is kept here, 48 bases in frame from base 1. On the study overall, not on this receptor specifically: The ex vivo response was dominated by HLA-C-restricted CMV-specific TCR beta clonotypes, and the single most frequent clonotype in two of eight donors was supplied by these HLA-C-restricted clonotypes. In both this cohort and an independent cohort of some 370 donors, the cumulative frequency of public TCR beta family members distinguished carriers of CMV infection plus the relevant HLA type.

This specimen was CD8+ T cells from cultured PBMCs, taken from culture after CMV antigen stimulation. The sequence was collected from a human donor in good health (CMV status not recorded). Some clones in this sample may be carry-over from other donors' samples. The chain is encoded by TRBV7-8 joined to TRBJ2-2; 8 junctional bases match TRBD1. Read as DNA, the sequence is TGTGCCAGCAGCCCTCGGACAGGGACGAACACCGGGGAGCTGTTTTTT. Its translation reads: CASSPRTGTNTGELFF.